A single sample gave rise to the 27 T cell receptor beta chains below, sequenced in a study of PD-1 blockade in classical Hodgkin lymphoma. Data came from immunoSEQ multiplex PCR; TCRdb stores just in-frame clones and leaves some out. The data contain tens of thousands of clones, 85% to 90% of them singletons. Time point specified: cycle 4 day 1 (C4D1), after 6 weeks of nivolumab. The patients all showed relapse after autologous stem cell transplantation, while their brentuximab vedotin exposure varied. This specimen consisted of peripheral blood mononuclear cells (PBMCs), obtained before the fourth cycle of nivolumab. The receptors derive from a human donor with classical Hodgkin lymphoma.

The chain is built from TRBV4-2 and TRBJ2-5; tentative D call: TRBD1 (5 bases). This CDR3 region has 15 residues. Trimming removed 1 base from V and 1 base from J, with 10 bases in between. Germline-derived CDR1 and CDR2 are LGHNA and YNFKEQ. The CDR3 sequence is CASSQVPGRQETQYF. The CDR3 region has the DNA TGTGCCAGCAGCCAAGTGCCAGGGCGCCAAGAGACCCAGTACTTC.

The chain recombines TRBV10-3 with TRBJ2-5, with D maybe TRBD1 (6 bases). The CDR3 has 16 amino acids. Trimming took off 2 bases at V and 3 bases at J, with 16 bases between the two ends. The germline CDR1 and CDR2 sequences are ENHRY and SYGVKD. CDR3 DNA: TGTGCCATCAGTGAGGGACAGTTTCTCTCTGAAGAGACCCAGTACTTC. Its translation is CAISEGQFLSEETQYF.

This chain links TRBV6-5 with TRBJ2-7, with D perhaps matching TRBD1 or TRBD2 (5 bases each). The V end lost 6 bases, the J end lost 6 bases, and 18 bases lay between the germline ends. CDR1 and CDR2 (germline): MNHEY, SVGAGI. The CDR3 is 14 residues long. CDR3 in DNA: TGTGCCAGCAGGCCGGGACCGCCCGGGTTCGAGCAGTACTTC. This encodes CASRPGPPGFEQYF.

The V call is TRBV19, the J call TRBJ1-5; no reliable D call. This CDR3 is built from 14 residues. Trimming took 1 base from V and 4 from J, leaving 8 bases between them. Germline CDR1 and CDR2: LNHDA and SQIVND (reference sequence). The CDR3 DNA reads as TGTGCCAGTAGTATAGTCGGCAGTAATCAGCCCCAGCATTTT. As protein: CASSIVGSNQPQHF.

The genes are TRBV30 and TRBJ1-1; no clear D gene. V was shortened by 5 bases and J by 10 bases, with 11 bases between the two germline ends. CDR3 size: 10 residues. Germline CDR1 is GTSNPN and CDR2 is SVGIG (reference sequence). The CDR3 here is CAWPNCAAFF. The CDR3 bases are TGTGCCTGGCCTAATTGTGCAGCTTTCTTT.

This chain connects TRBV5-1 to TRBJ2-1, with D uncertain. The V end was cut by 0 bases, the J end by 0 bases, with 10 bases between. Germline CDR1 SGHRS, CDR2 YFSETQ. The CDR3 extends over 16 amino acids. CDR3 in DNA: TGCGCCAGCAGCTTGGTGCGCCGGAGCTCCTACAATGAGCAGTTCTTC. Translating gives CASSLVRRSSYNEQFF.

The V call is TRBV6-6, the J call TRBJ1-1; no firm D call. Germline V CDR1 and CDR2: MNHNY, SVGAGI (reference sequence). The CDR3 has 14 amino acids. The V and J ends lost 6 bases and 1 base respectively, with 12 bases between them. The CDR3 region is CASSLRGSNTEAFF. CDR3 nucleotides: TGTGCCAGCAGCCTTCGGGGTTCGAACACTGAAGCTTTCTTT.

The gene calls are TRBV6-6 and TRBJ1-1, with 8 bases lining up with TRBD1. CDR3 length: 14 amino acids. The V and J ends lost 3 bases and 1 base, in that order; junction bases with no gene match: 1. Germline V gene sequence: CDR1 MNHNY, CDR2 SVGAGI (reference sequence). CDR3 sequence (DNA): TGTGCCAGCAGTTATGGGACAGGGAACACTGAAGCTTTCTTT. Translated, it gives CASSYGTGNTEAFF.

The CDR3 protein is CATMNLYQETQYF. CDR3 DNA: TGTGCCACCATGAACCTGTACCAAGAGACCCAGTACTTC. The chain is built from TRBV15 and TRBJ2-5, with D hard to call. Germline CDR1 reads LNHNV; CDR2 reads YYDKDF (reference sequence). Trimming took 7 bases from V and 0 from J, leaving 9 bases between them. The CDR3 is 13 residues long.

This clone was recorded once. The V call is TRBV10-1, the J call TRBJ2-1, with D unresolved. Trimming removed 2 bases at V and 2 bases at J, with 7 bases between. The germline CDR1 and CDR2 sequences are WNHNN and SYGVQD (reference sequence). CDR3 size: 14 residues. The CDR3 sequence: CASSEDTTYNEQFF. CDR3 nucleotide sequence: TGCGCCAGCAGTGAGGACACCACCTACAATGAGCAGTTCTTC.

CDR3 DNA: TGTGCCAGCAGTGACGGCGGAGAGAACACCGGGGAGCTGTTTTTT. Protein: CASSDGGENTGELFF. The V call is TRBV6-4, the J call TRBJ2-2; D ambiguous. Germline values: CDR1 MRHNA, CDR2 SNTAGT. The CDR3 has 15 residues. V shed 2 bases and J shed 1 base, with 8 bases lying between them.

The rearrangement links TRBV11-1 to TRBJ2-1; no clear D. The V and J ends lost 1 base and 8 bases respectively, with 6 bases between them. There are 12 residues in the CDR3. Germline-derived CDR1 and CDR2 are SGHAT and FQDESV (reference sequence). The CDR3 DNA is TGTGCCAGCAGCTTAGTGCTTGATGAGCAGTTCTTC. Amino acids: CASSLVLDEQFF.

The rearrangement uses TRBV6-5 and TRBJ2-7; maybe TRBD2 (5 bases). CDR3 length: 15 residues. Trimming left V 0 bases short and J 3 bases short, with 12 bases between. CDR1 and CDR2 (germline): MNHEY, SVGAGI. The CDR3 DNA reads TGTGCCAGCAGTTACTCGAAACGGGGATACTACGAGCAGTACTTC. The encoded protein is CASSYSKRGYYEQYF.

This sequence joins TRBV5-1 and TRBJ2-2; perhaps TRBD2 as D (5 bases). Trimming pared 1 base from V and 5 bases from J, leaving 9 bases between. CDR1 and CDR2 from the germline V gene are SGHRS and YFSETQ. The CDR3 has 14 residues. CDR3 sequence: CASSLPEGTGELFF. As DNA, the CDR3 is TGCGCCAGCAGCTTGCCCGAGGGAACCGGGGAGCTGTTTTTT.

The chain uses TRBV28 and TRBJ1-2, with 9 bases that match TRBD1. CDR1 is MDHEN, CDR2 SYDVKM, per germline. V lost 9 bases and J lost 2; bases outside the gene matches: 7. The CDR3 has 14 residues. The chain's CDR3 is CASGDRVPNYGYTF. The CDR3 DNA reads TGTGCCAGTGGGGACAGGGTACCCAACTATGGCTACACCTTC.

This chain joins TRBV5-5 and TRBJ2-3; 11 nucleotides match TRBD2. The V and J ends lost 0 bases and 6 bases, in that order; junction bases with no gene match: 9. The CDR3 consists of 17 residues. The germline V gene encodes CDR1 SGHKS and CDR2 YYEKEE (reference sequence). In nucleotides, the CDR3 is TGTGCCAGCAGCTTGGGGGCGTCTAGCGGGAGGAGGGATACGCAGTATTTT. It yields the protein CASSLGASSGRRDTQYF.

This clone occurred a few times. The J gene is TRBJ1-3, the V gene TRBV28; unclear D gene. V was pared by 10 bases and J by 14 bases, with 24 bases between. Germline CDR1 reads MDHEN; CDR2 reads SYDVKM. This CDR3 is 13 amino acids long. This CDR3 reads CATAVAEQYYLYF. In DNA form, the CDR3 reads TGTGCCACCGCGGTGGCAGAGCAGTATTATCTATATTTT. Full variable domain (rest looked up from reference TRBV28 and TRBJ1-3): DVKVTQSSRYLVKRTGEKVFLECVQDMDHENMFWYRQDPGLGLRLIYFSYDVKMKEKGDIPEGYSVSREKKERFSLILESASTNQTSMYLCATAVAEQYYLYFGEGSWLTVV.

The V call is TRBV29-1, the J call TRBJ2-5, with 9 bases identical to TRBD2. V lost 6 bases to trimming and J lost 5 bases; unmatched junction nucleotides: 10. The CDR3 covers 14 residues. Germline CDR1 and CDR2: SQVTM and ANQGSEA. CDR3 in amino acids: CSVEGLAKGETQYF. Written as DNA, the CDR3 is TGCAGCGTAGAGGGACTAGCCAAGGGGGAGACCCAGTACTTC.

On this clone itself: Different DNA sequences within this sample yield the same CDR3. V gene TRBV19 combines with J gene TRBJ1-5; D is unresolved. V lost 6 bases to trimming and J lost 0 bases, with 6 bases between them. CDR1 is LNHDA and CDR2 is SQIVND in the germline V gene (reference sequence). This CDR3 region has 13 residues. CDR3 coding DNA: TGTGCCAGTAGCTTGAATAGCAATCAGCCCCAGCATTTT. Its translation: CASSLNSNQPQHF.

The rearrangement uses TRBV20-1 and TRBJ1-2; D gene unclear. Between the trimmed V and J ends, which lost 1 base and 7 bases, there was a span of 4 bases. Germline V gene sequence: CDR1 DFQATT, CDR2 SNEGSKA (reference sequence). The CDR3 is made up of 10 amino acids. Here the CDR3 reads CSARGPGYTF. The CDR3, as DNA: TGCAGTGCTAGAGGCCCTGGCTACACCTTC.

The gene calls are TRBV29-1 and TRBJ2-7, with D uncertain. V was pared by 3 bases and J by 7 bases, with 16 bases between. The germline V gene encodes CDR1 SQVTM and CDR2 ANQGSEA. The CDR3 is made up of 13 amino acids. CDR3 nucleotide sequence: TGCAGCGTTGAGACAAGGAGTTCCTGGGAGCAGTACTTC. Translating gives CSVETRSSWEQYF.

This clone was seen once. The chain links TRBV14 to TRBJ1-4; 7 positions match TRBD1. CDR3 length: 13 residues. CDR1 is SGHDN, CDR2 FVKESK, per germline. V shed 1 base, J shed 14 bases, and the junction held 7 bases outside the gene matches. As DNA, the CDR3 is TGTGCCAGCAGCCAAGCCAGACAGGGAGTTCTGTTTTTT. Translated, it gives CASSQARQGVLFF. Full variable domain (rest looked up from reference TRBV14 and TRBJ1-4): EAGVTQFPSHSVIEKGQTVTLRCDPISGHDNLYWYRRVMGKEIKFLLHFVKESKQDESGMPNNRFLAERTGGTYSTLKVQPAELEDSGVYFCASSQARQGVLFFGSGTQLSVL.

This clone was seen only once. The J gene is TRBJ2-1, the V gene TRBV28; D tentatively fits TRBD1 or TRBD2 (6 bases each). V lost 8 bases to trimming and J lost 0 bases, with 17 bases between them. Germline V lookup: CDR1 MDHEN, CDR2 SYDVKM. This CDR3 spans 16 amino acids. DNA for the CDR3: TGTGCCAGCCGGTGGGGGGCGAAAAGCTCCTACAATGAGCAGTTCTTC. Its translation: CASRWGAKSSYNEQFF.

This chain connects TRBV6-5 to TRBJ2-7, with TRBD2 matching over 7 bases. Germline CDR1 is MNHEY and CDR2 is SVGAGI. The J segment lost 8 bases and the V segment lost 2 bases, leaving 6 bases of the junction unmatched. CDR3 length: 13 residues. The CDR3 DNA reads TGTGCCAGCAGTTACCCCGACGGGAGGAAGCAGTACTTC. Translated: CASSYPDGRKQYF.

The CDR3 sequence is CASSSVRKVEGYLYEQYF. As DNA, the CDR3 is TGTGCCAGTAGTTCCGTTCGAAAGGTAGAGGGTTATCTCTACGAGCAGTACTTC. The chain couples TRBV19 to TRBJ2-7, with a weak D call TRBD2 (5 bases). V was cut by 5 bases and J by 3 bases, with 26 bases left in between. From germline, CDR1 is LNHDA and CDR2 SQIVND (reference sequence). This CDR3 comprises 18 residues.

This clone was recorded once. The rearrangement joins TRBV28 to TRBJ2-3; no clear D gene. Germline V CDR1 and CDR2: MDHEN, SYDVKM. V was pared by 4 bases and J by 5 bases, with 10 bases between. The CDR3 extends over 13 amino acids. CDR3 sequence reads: CASSSSGIDTQYF. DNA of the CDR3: TGTGCCAGCAGTTCCTCAGGTATAGATACGCAGTATTTT.

Here the CDR3 DNA reads TGCGCCAGCAGCCAAGAAGGACTAGCGGGCTCCTACAATGAGCAGTTCTTC. The encoded protein is CASSQEGLAGSYNEQFF. J is TRBJ2-1 and V is TRBV4-1; 11 nucleotides match TRBD2. The J segment lost 0 bases and the V segment lost 0 bases, leaving 1 base of the junction unmatched. This CDR3 is built from 17 residues. Germline values: CDR1 MGHRA, CDR2 YSYEKL.